This T cell receptor (beta chain) was documented in a study of T cell repertoires in cytomegalovirus infection. Findings and limits, study-wide: Of the TCR beta families, the public ones yielded a cumulative frequency that identified carriers of CMV plus the relevant HLA. In two of eight donors, the top clonotype was HLA-C-restricted CMV-specific.

TCRdb called the reads again in MiXCR, with one record for every CDR3 protein. The sample holds about 310,000 distinct CDR3 sequences, roughly 16% seen once. This clonotype was seen more than once but under ten times. Its specificity is not known. Sequenced material: PBMCs. This sequence originates from a human donor in good health (CMV status not recorded). Some clones in this sample may be carry-over from other donors' samples.

CDR3: CASSQQGGLFF. CDR3 bases: TGTGCCAGCAGCCAACAGGGAGGACTGTTTTTT. The rearrangement joins TRBV12-3 or TRBV12-4 to TRBJ1-4, with a tentative D call TRBD1 (6 bases). The CDR3 loop spans 11 amino acids. Trimming took off 6 bases at V and 13 bases at J, with 12 bases between the two ends.